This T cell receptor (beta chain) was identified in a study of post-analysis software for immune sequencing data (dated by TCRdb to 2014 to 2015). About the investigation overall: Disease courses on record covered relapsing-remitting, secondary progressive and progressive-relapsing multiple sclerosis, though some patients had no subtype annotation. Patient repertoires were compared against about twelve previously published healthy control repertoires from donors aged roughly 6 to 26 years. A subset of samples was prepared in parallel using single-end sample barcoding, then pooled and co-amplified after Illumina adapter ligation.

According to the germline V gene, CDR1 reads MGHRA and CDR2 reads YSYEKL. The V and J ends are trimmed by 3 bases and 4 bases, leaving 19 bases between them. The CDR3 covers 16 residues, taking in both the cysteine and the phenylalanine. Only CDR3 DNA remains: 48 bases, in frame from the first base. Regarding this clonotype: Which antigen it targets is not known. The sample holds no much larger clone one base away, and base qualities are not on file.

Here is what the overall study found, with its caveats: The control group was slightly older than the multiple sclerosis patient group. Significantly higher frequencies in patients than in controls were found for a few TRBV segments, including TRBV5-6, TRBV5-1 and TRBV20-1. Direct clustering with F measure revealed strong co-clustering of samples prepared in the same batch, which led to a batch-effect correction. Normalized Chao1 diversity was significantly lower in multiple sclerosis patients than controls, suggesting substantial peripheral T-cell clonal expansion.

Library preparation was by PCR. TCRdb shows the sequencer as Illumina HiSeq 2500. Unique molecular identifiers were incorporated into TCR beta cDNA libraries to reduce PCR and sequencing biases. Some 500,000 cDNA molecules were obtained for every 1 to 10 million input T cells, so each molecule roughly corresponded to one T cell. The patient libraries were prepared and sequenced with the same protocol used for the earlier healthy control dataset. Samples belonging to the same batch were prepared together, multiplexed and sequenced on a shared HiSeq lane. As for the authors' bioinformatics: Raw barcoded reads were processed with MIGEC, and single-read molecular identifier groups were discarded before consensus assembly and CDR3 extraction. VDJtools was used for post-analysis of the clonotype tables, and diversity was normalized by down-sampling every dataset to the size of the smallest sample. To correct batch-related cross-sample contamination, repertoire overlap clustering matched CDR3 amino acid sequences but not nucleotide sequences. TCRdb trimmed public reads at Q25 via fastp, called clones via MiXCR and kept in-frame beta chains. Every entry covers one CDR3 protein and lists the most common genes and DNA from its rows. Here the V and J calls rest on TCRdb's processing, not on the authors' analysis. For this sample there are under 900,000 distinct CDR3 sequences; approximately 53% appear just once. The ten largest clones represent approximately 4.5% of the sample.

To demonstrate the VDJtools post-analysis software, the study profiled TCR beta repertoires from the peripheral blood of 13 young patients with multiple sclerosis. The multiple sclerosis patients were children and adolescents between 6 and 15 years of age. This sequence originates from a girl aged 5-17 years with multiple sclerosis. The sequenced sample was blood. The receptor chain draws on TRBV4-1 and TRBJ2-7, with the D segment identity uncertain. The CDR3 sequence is CASSHPNGGWVYEQYF. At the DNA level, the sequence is TGCGCCAGCAGCCACCCAAACGGTGGTTGGGTTTACGAGCAGTACTTC.